Reported below is one T cell receptor beta chain. Its antigen remains unknown. Vbeta (60) and Jbeta (13) primers were used in the PCR. Method: immunoSEQ multiplex PCR; TCRdb's copy keeps in-frame clones and lacks some. Its table lists about 48,000 clones. The data derive from a study of cytomegalovirus exposure and HLA in healthy donors. Findings of the study overall: TCR beta sequences reportedly predicted most subjects' HLA-A and HLA-B alleles accurately. Among immune exposure information, only CMV serostatus was available.

Healthy bone marrow donors formed the donor group. The CDR3 is made up of 13 amino acids. The germline CDR1 and CDR2 sequences are LGHNA and YSLEER. Trimming shortened V by 4 bases and J by 8 bases, and 11 bases separated the two germline ends. The sequenced material came from PBMCs. The chain links TRBV4-3 to TRBJ1-4; D might be TRBD1 (5 bases). The sequence came from a male donor in good health and CMV-seropositive. CDR3 bases: TGCGCCAGCAGCCCTCGGGGGTGGGAAAAACTGTTTTTT. Translated: CASSPRGWEKLFF.